The 25 T cell receptor beta chains presented below share a single source sample, sequenced in a study of graft-versus-host responses after intestinal transplantation. The antigens of these receptors remain unknown. TCRdb's copy holds only in-frame clones and misses some; the assay was immunoSEQ multiplex PCR. The top ten hold more than 0.095% of the sample, which has some 83,000 clones, around 92% seen once. The specimen comprised unstimulated CD4+ T cells sorted from spleen or lymph node cells, sampled before intestinal transplant. The receptor set was obtained from a human donor who received an intestinal transplant.

The chain employs TRBV10-2 and TRBJ1-6; 7 positions match TRBD1. This CDR3 has 17 residues. Germline V gives CDR1 WSHSY, CDR2 SAAADI. Germline trimming cut 7 bases from V and 6 bases from J; bases unmatched to any gene: 15. The CDR3, as DNA: TGCGCCAGCACCCGATTCATACCGGGACAGAGTAATTCACCCCTCCACTTT. Encoded protein: CASTRFIPGQSNSPLHF.

This clone came up a few times. The chain carries TRBV5-5 and TRBJ1-1; D possibly corresponds to TRBD1 (5 bases). Germline loops: CDR1 SGHKS, CDR2 YYEKEE (reference sequence). The CDR3 is 12 amino acids. Trimming shortened V by 1 base and J by 4 bases, and 5 bases separated the two germline ends. CDR3 nucleotides: TGTGCCAGCAGCTTGACAGGCACTGAAGCTTTCTTT. It specifies CASSLTGTEAFF.

This sequence joins TRBV19 and TRBJ2-5, with 9 bases that match TRBD2. CDR3 size: 16 residues. J lost 5 bases, V lost 6 bases, and 13 bases had no gene match. Germline-derived CDR1 and CDR2 are LNHDA and SQIVND (reference sequence). The CDR3 sequence: CASSPLGLAMFETQYF. CDR3 nucleotide sequence: TGTGCCAGTAGCCCCCTCGGACTAGCGATGTTCGAGACCCAGTACTTC.

V and J are TRBV6-6 and TRBJ1-2; the match to TRBD1 covers 9 bases. CDR3 length equals 13 residues. CDR1 is MNHNY, CDR2 SVGAGI, per germline (reference sequence). Unmatched junction bases numbered 4, after V lost 6 bases and J lost 5 bases. The CDR3 coding sequence is TGTGCCAGCAGACAGGGGGCATCTTATGGCTACACCTTC. Amino acids: CASRQGASYGYTF.

The rearrangement joins TRBV7-6 to TRBJ2-5; TRBD2 might be the D (5 bases). This CDR3 comprises 10 residues. V gave up 11 bases and J gave up 5 bases, with 9 bases separating them. Per the germline V gene, CDR1 is SGHVS and CDR2 is FNYEAQ. The CDR3 region has the DNA TGTGCCGTCGGGGTGGAGACCCAGTACTTC. Encoded protein: CAVGVETQYF.

The chain joins TRBV7-2 to TRBJ2-3; the D is unclear. Germline V CDR1 and CDR2: SGHTA, FQGNSA. The CDR3 is 15 residues long. V was cut by 1 base and J by 0 bases, with 8 bases left in between. The CDR3 region has the DNA TGTGCCAGCAGCTTAGTCCCGGGTAGCACAGATACGCAGTATTTT. Amino acids: CASSLVPGSTDTQYF.

The chain is built from TRBV6-5 and TRBJ2-3, with 9 bases fitting TRBD1. The CDR3 is 16 residues long. Germline values: CDR1 MNHEY, CDR2 SVGAGI. J lost 3 bases, V lost 0 bases, and 4 bases had no gene match. The CDR3 bases are TGTGCCAGCAGTTACTCCGGACAGGGGAGAACAGATACGCAGTATTTT. Protein product: CASSYSGQGRTDTQYF.

The rearrangement links TRBV7-2 to TRBJ1-1; D gene ambiguous. V gave up 5 bases and J gave up 4 bases, with 11 bases separating them. The CDR3 is made up of 13 amino acids. Germline V lookup: CDR1 SGHTA, CDR2 FQGNSA. The CDR3 region has the DNA TGTGCCAGCAGCCCACATTGGAGCACTGAAGCTTTCTTT. Translated: CASSPHWSTEAFF. Variable domain in full (rest from reference TRBV7-2 and TRBJ1-1): GAGVSQSPSNKVTEKGKDVELRCDPISGHTALYWYRQSLGQGLEFLIYFQGNSAPDKSGLPSDRFSAERTGGSVSTLTIQRTQQEDSAVYLCASSPHWSTEAFFGQGTRLTVV.

The chain couples TRBV7-8 to TRBJ2-7; possible D gene TRBD1, 6 bases. Trimming cost V 1 base and J 2 bases, with 18 bases left between them. The CDR3 totals 17 residues. CDR1 SGHVS and CDR2 FQNEAQ come from the germline V gene. CDR3 sequence (DNA): TGTGCCAGCAGCTTAGGGCAGGGGACCCACGCTCCCTACGAGCAGTACTTC. This sequence encodes CASSLGQGTHAPYEQYF.

The V call is TRBV7-2, the J call TRBJ2-1; 7 bases fit TRBD2. The V gene's germline CDR1 is SGHTA and CDR2 FQGNSA. The CDR3 covers 16 residues. Trimming at V came to 0 bases and at J to 4 bases, leaving 6 bases not matched to a gene. The CDR3 spells CASSLAGRGSYNEQFF. CDR3 bases: TGTGCCAGCAGCTTAGCGGGGCGGGGGAGTTACAATGAGCAGTTCTTC.

The chain's CDR3 is CASKRIGGMYEQYF. In DNA form, the CDR3 reads TGTGCCAGCAAGCGAATAGGGGGCATGTACGAGCAGTACTTC. The chain carries TRBV6-5 and TRBJ2-7; TRBD1 matches 7 bases. The CDR3 covers 14 residues. J was trimmed by 4 bases and V by 7 bases; bases with no gene match: 10. Germline assignment: CDR1 MNHEY and CDR2 SVGAGI.

The chain joins TRBV19 to TRBJ1-5; 7 bases fit TRBD1. CDR3 length: 17 amino acids. Per the germline V gene, CDR1 is LNHDA and CDR2 is SQIVND (reference sequence). The junction had 13 bases not matched to a gene; V was cut back by 8 bases and J by 0 bases. CDR3 bases: TGTGCCAGTGCGCCACAGGGGCCGTTGTATAGCAATCAGCCCCAGCATTTT. Its protein is CASAPQGPLYSNQPQHF.

This clone was detected a few times. The chain carries TRBV6-1 and TRBJ1-4; TRBD1 might be the D (6 bases). This CDR3 comprises 16 residues. CDR1 and CDR2 from the germline V gene are MNHNS and SASEGT. The V end was cut by 2 bases, the J end by 0 bases, with 10 bases between. The CDR3 sequence: CASSEPTGTTNEKLFF. The DNA of the CDR3 is TGTGCCAGCAGTGAACCCACAGGGACAACTAATGAAAAACTGTTTTTT.

The rearrangement joins TRBV19 to TRBJ2-1; 11 bases agree with TRBD2. CDR1 is LNHDA, CDR2 SQIVND, per germline (reference sequence). The J segment lost 16 bases and the V segment lost 2 bases, leaving 10 bases of the junction unmatched. This CDR3 has 14 residues. The CDR3 spells CASSILAGGEISFF. CDR3 nucleotides: TGTGCCAGTAGTATACTAGCGGGGGGAGAGATTTCCTTCTTC.

The chain employs TRBV30 and TRBJ2-2; D remains ambiguous. This CDR3 spans 15 amino acids. Germline values: CDR1 GTSNPN, CDR2 SVGIG (reference sequence). V was clipped by 3 bases and J by 9 bases, with 20 bases between them. This chain's CDR3 is CAWSRDPSWVRELFF. CDR3 DNA: TGTGCCTGGAGCCGCGACCCTAGTTGGGTCCGGGAGCTGTTTTTT. The variable domain in full, completed from reference TRBV30 and TRBJ2-2, reads SQTIHQWPATLVQPVGSPLSLECTVEGTSNPNLYWYRQAAGRGLQLLFYSVGIGQISSEVPQNLSASRPQDRQFILSSKKLLLSDSGFYLCAWSRDPSWVRELFFGEGSRLTVL.

This clone was counted a few times. The CDR3 loop reads CASSLRQGMNTEAFF. The DNA of the CDR3 is TGCGCCAGCAGCTTAAGACAGGGGATGAACACTGAAGCTTTCTTT. The chain has TRBV5-1 and TRBJ1-1; 8 positions agree with TRBD1. CDR3 length: 15 amino acids. Germline loops: CDR1 SGHRS, CDR2 YFSETQ. With 2 bases clipped from V and 0 bases from J, the junction kept 3 bases outside the gene matches.

The chain is built from TRBV7-2 and TRBJ2-3; maybe TRBD2 (5 bases). CDR1 and CDR2 (germline): SGHTA, FQGNSA. The V and J ends lost 5 bases and 2 bases respectively, with 14 bases between them. The CDR3 contains 15 residues. The CDR3 loop reads CASSNPSLVTDTQYF. Here the CDR3 DNA reads TGTGCCAGCAGCAACCCTAGCCTAGTCACAGATACGCAGTATTTT.

The V gene is TRBV7-2, the J gene TRBJ2-2; 12 bases line up with TRBD2. Germline-derived CDR1 and CDR2 are SGHTA and FQGNSA. Trimming took 4 bases from V and 5 from J; bases not matched to a gene: 8. There are 17 residues in the CDR3. The CDR3 loop reads CASSSTLAGGPTGELFF. The CDR3 coding sequence is TGTGCCAGCAGCTCGACTCTAGCGGGGGGGCCGACCGGGGAGCTGTTTTTT.

This rearrangement joins TRBV4-1 to TRBJ2-3, with D possibly being TRBD1 (5 bases). Looked up from germline, CDR1 is MGHRA and CDR2 is YSYEKL. This CDR3 spans 16 amino acids. V was pared by 0 bases and J by 0 bases, with 10 bases between. The DNA of the CDR3 is TGCGCCAGCAGCCAAGATGGGGCAGGGAGCACAGATACGCAGTATTTT. It yields the protein CASSQDGAGSTDTQYF.

This rearrangement joins TRBV6-5 to TRBJ2-7; 8 bases line up with TRBD1. CDR1 and CDR2 from the germline V gene are MNHEY and SVGAGI. The CDR3 covers 13 residues. V lost 2 bases and J lost 9; bases outside the gene matches: 6. Here the CDR3 DNA reads TGTGCCAGCAGTTACATGACAGGGGTCCCGCAGTACTTC. Translating it yields CASSYMTGVPQYF.

This chain links TRBV4-3 with TRBJ2-1; 9 positions agree with TRBD1. CDR3 length: 14 residues. Germline assignment: CDR1 LGHNA and CDR2 YSLEER. V lost 3 bases to trimming and J lost 7 bases; unmatched junction nucleotides: 4. This chain's CDR3 is CASSHRGQGNEQFF. As DNA, the CDR3 is TGCGCCAGCAGCCACCGGGGACAGGGAAATGAGCAGTTCTTC.

The chain employs TRBV6-6 and TRBJ2-3; 8 nucleotides agree with TRBD2. J lost 2 bases, V lost 6 bases, and 10 bases had no gene match. The germline V gene encodes CDR1 MNHNY and CDR2 SVGAGI (reference sequence). This CDR3 region has 16 residues. The CDR3 loop reads CASRRSGGDPTDTQYF. The CDR3, as DNA: TGTGCCAGCAGACGTTCCGGGGGGGACCCCACAGATACGCAGTATTTT.

This chain uses TRBV5-6 with TRBJ1-1, with 7 bases fitting TRBD1. Per the germline V gene, CDR1 is SGHDT and CDR2 is YYEEEE. This CDR3 is built from 15 residues. V lost 4 bases and J lost 3; bases outside the gene matches: 9. CDR3 DNA sequence: TGTGCCAGCAGCCAAACAGGGGTTGGATACACTGAAGCTTTCTTT. Translated, it gives CASSQTGVGYTEAFF. Full variable domain (missing parts from reference TRBV5-6 and TRBJ1-1): DAGVTQSPTHLIKTRGQQVTLRCSPKSGHDTVSWYQQALGQGPQFIFQYYEEEERQRGNFPDRFSGHQFPNYSSELNVNALLLGDSALYLCASSQTGVGYTEAFFGQGTRLTVV.

V is TRBV21-1 and J is TRBJ1-1; the table calls TRBD1, which could not be checked here. TRBV21-1 is a known pseudogene. The CDR3 loop spans 15 amino acids. CDR3 sequence: CASSREQGHFTEAFF. The CDR3 DNA follows: TGTGCCAGCAGCAGGGAACAGGGACACTTCACTGAAGCTTTCTTT.

The rearrangement joins TRBV19 to TRBJ1-5, with D possibly matching TRBD1 (5 bases). Per germline, CDR1 LNHDA and CDR2 SQIVND (reference sequence). Trimming removed 3 bases at V and 1 base at J, with 13 bases between. This CDR3 is built from 16 residues. The CDR3: CASSMQRGGSNQPQHF. In DNA form, the CDR3 reads TGTGCCAGTAGTATGCAAAGGGGAGGCAGCAATCAGCCCCAGCATTTT.